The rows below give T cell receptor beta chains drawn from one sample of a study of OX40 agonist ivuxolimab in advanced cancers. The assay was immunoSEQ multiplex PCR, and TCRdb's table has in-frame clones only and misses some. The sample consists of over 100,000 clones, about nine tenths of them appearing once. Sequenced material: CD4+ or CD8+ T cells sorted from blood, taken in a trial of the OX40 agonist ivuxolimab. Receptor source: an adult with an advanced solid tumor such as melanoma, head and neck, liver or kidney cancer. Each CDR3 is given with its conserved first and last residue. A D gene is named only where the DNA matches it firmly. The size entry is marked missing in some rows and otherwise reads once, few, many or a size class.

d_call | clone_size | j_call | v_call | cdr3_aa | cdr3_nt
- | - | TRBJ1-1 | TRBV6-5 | CASSNTGLLNTEAFF | TGTGCCAGCAGTAACACGGGACTTTTGAACACTGAAGCTTTCTTT
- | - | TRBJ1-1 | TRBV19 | CASSIGSEAFF | TGTGCCAGTAGTATTGGCAGTGAAGCTTTCTTT
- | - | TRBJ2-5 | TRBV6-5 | CASSPEGETQYF | TGTGCCAGCAGTCCCGAGGGGGAGACCCAGTACTTC
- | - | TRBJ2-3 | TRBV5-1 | CASSLVLGVITDTQYF | TGCGCCAGCAGCTTGGTTTTAGGTGTAATCACAGATACGCAGTATTTT
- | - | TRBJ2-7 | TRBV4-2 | CASSQEAVLATYEQYF | TGTGCCAGCAGCCAAGAAGCGGTGTTGGCTACATACGAGCAGTACTTC
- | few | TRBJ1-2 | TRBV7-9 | CASSSTGTAGYTF | TGTGCCAGCAGCTCCACAGGGACCGCTGGCTACACCTTC
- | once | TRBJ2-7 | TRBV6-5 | CASSYSQAYEQYF | TGTGCCAGCAGTTACTCACAGGCCTACGAGCAGTACTTC
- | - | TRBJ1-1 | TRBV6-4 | CASSAGGTNTEAFF | TGTGCCAGCAGTGCTGGAGGAACCAACACTGAAGCTTTCTTT
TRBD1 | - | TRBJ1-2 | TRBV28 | CASSLGGTGANYGYTF | TGTGCCAGCAGTTTAGGGGGGACAGGGGCTAACTATGGCTACACCTTC
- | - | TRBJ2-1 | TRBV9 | CASSGASSYNEQFF | TGTGCCAGCAGCGGAGCGAGCTCCTACAATGAGCAGTTCTTC
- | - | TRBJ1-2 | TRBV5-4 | CASSRVGDYGYTF | TGTGCCAGCAGCCGGGTCGGGGACTATGGCTACACCTTC
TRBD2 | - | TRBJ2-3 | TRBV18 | CASSPRLAGGSDTQYF | TGTGCCAGCTCACCACGACTAGCGGGAGGATCAGATACGCAGTATTTT
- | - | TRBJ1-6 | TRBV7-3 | CASSSAGGPLHF | TGTGCCAGCAGCTCCGCTGGAGGCCCCCTCCACTTT
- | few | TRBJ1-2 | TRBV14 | CASSQVSRWNYGYTF | TGTGCCAGCAGCCAAGTCTCTAGATGGAACTATGGCTACACCTTC
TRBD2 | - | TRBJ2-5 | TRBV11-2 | CASSAGLAGDETQYF | TGTGCCAGCAGCGCTGGACTAGCGGGTGACGAGACCCAGTACTTC
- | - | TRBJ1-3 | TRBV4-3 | CASSQAGHGASGNTIYF | TGCGCCAGCAGCCAGGCGGGACACGGAGCCTCTGGAAACACCATATATTTT
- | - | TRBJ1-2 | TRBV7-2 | CASAGGADSLYGYTF | TGTGCCAGCGCGGGAGGAGCGGACAGCCTCTATGGCTACACCTTC
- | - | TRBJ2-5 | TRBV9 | CASSVTQGTQETQYF | TGTGCCAGCAGCGTAACTCAGGGGACCCAAGAGACCCAGTACTTC
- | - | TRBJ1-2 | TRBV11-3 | CASSLSSDYGYTF | TGTGCCAGCAGCTTAAGTTCGGACTATGGCTACACCTTC
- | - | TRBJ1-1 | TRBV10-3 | CAINPGGAGMNTEAFF | TGTGCCATCAACCCTGGGGGGGCAGGGATGAACACTGAAGCTTTCTTT
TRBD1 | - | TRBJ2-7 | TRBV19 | CATMTGGNDEQYF | TGTGCCACAATGACAGGGGGGAATGACGAGCAGTACTTC
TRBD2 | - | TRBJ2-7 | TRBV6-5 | CASSYASGSYEQYF | TGTGCCAGCAGTTACGCTAGCGGGAGCTACGAGCAGTACTTC
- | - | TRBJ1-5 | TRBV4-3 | CASSQETRNQPQHF | TGCGCCAGCAGCCAAGAAACACGAAATCAGCCCCAGCATTTT
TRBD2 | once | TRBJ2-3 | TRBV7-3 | CASSATSGKDTQYF | TGTGCCAGCAGCGCTACTAGCGGGAAGGATACGCAGTATTTT